These 4 T cell receptor beta chains were sequenced from one sample in a study of OX40 agonist ivuxolimab in advanced cancers. Library generation was performed with the immunoSEQ multiplex PCR assay. Sourced from immuneACCESS, this table was stored by TCRdb with only in-frame sequences that have V and J called. A share of the clones is absent; for the studies checked, an unresolved V gene accounts for under half, and the remainder has no known explanation. The sample profile shows around 97,000 clones; roughly nine tenths of them were found once. The top ten clonotypes cover roughly 5% of the sample. The sample was CD4+ or CD8+ T cells sorted from blood, taken in a trial of the OX40 agonist ivuxolimab. These TCRs come from an adult with an advanced solid tumor such as melanoma, head and neck, liver or kidney cancer.

This chain connects TRBV19 to TRBJ2-5, with D uncertain. V lost 3 bases to trimming and J lost 5 bases, with 7 bases between them. The CDR3 runs 12 residues. Per germline, CDR1 LNHDA and CDR2 SQIVND (reference sequence). The CDR3 DNA reads TGTGCCAGTAGTATCGGTCGGGAGACCCAGTACTTC. Its translation is CASSIGRETQYF.

The CDR3 is CASSLGPPADEQFF. The CDR3 DNA reads as TGTGCCAGCAGCTTGGGACCGCCAGCCGATGAGCAGTTCTTC. The chain combines TRBV5-5 with TRBJ2-1; D unclear. Trimming removed 0 bases at V and 8 bases at J, with 12 bases between. The length of the CDR3 is 14 residues. Germline V gene sequence: CDR1 SGHKS, CDR2 YYEKEE (reference sequence).

This chain links TRBV11-2 with TRBJ2-1, with 12 bases fitting TRBD2. This CDR3 spans 16 amino acids. Trimming at V came to 5 bases and at J to 10 bases, leaving 12 bases not matched to a gene. Germline CDR1 reads SGHAT; CDR2 reads FQNNGV. CDR3 bases: TGTGCCAGCAGCCTCTTGCTAGCGGGGGGGAAAGAAGAGCAGTTCTTC. This gives the protein CASSLLLAGGKEEQFF.

The CDR3 loop is CASSSRPQETQYF. The CDR3 DNA reads TGTGCCAGCAGTTCTCGCCCCCAAGAGACCCAGTACTTC. The chain combines TRBV7-3 with TRBJ2-5; D gene ambiguous. Germline-derived CDR1 and CDR2 are SGHTA and FQGTGA. Trimming removed 6 bases at V and 1 base at J, with 9 bases between. The CDR3 sequence is 13 residues long.